This entry is about one TCR beta chain. As yet, its antigen is unknown. The data were obtained in a study of OX40 agonist ivuxolimab in advanced cancers. Looking at the study overall: Patients received the agonistic anti-OX40 (CD134) antibody ivuxolimab. Whole-study findings and limits: CD8+ T cells averaged more expanded clones than CD4+.

Generated by immunoSEQ multiplex PCR, the TCRdb table keeps only in-frame clones and is missing some. The table has more than 80,000 clones, about 83% seen once. CDR1 is ENHRY and CDR2 is SYGVKD in the germline V gene. The CDR3 is 13 amino acids. Trimming took off 6 bases at V and 6 bases at J, with 14 bases between the two ends. Excluded were patients having autoimmune disease history or systemic immunosuppression. Sample: CD4+ or CD8+ T cells sorted from blood, taken in a trial of the OX40 agonist ivuxolimab. The sequence was collected from an adult with an advanced solid tumor such as melanoma, head and neck, liver or kidney cancer. The J gene is TRBJ1-2, the V gene TRBV10-3; possible D gene TRBD1, 6 bases. The CDR3 region has the DNA TGTGCCATCAGCCGAACAGGGAGGGATGGCTACACCTTC. It codes for CAISRTGRDGYTF.